The T cell receptor beta chain described here comes from a study of spatial heterogeneity in lung cancer. Regarding the study as a whole: Blood contained ubiquitous expanded tumor TCRs more at resection than at follow-up.

Comment on this clonotype: What it recognizes is unknown.

The sample's time point: sample taken at primary tumor resection. Unsorted whole RNA of tumor, nontumor lung or frozen PBMC was sequenced. Donors were around 70 untreated early-stage non-small cell lung cancer patients. The presence of a unique molecular identifier marked each TCR cDNA molecule. Using its own MiXCR run on the 5' RACE reads, TCRdb lists one record per CDR3 protein. This table holds some 70,000 distinct CDR3 sequences, approximately 12% found once. This receptor was identified in a male donor with early-stage non-small cell lung cancer. The source material was PBMCs, sampled at surgery.

DNA for the CDR3: TGCGCCAGCAGCTTGGACACCCGAGACACCATATATTTT. Protein: CASSLDTRDTIYF. The V gene is TRBV5-1, the J gene TRBJ1-3; D is unresolved. The V end was cut by 0 bases, the J end by 8 bases, with 9 bases between. Looked up from germline, CDR1 is SGHRS and CDR2 is YFSETQ. This CDR3 comprises 13 residues.